In its sample, the clone carrying this T cell receptor (beta chain) was seen many times. Its antigen is unidentified. TCRdb recomputed calls from the reads with MiXCR, one row per CDR3 protein. The sample comprises 370,000 or so distinct CDR3 sequences, around a third of which are singletons, and less than 15% rests with the top ten. These data originate in a study of T cell repertoires in cytomegalovirus infection. The wider study: Recently identified HLA-C-restricted and well-studied HLA-B-restricted CMV epitopes were used. Public TCR beta signatures marked donors with CMV infection and the matching HLA.

Study-wide results and limits: Cumulative frequency of public TCR beta families picked out carriers of CMV plus the relevant HLA. In two of eight donors, the top clonotype was HLA-C-restricted CMV-specific.

Germline CDR1 MDHEN, CDR2 SYDVKM. The CDR3 has 13 amino acids. The V and J ends lost 6 bases and 4 bases respectively, with 12 bases between them. V and J are TRBV28 and TRBJ1-2; perhaps TRBD1 as D (6 bases). The sample was cultured PBMCs, taken from culture after CMV antigen stimulation. The sequence derives from a human donor in good health (CMV status not recorded). Some clones in this sample may be carry-over from other donors' samples. The CDR3 bases are TGTGCCAGCAGGACGGGACAATCCTATGGCTACACCTTC. Its protein product is CASRTGQSYGYTF.